The present T cell receptor (beta chain) was sequenced within a study of human T cells and chemical hapten exposure (dated by TCRdb to about 2021). Background on the whole study: For sensitization, 2% DPC in acetone was applied to a roughly 2 cm by roughly 2 cm area of upper inner arm skin. Blood samples were taken from patients before sensitization (week 0) and at 2, 6 and about 24 weeks after DPC sensitization. Weekly therapeutic DPC doses were additionally applied to the scalp of patients throughout the approximately 25-week study period. Patch testing on the upper back used Finn chambers containing 0.01% DPC, with scoring done after 6 days according to International Contact Dermatitis Research Group standards. Libraries were pooled for sequencing, and variation in per-sample TCR yields was attributed mainly to small differences in library volumes within the pool. The study tracked peripheral blood TCR repertoire changes in vivo during primary and secondary sensitization to the hapten diphenylcyclopropenone (DPC) in alopecia patients. Nearly 30 alopecia patients gave blood for TCR sequencing at one to four time points (pre-sensitization, 2, 6 and 24 weeks). Most of the patients in the cohort were female, and the cohort covered alopecia areata with under or over 50% scalp involvement, alopecia totalis and alopecia universalis. Paper-wide results and their limitations: Repeated subsampling changed both the strength of the expansion versus patch-test correlation and the threshold at which that correlation became significant. Alopecia, a presumed autoimmune disease, was present in all patients, so the immune response of the patients might differ from that of healthy individuals. No change with DPC sensitization was found in the number of TCRs above 1 in 1000 frequency, and no evidence of global repertoire structure alterations was found. Compared with pre-sensitization or healthy control sets, expanded TCRs formed significantly more large CDR3 similarity clusters, which is consistent with antigen-driven responses. The number of PT1 expanded TCRs positively correlated with patch test score, significant at thresholds 8, 16 and 32 but not 4.

Receptors were amplified or captured by RACE. TCRdb records NextSeq 500 as the sequencer. During library preparation, unique molecular identifiers were attached to individual cDNA molecules so that TCRs could be counted in a quantitative, reproducible way. For every blood RNA sample, sequencing covered both the TCR alpha and TCR beta chains. As for how the authors treated the data: The median number of TCRs per sample was some 100,000, ranging from roughly 23,224 to 690,600. The Decombinator software suite was used to annotate V, J and CDR3 in the TCR reads. For PS versus PT1 abundance plots, all samples were subsampled to the same number of TCRs (28,000). Expanded TCRs were defined as absent before sensitization and observed at least eight times at the 2-week time point. The public sequencing data were trimmed at Q25 with fastp and processed into clonotypes with MiXCR by TCRdb, which kept only in-frame beta chains. Rows merge per CDR3 protein into single entries with the most common DNA and genes. Here the V and J calls rest on TCRdb's processing, not on the authors' analysis. For this sample the table gives about 110,000 distinct CDR3 sequences, of which approximately 12% were detected only once. The ten largest clonotypes hold 1.5% to 2% of the sample.

This clonotype turned up a few times. Its binding antigen is unknown. No base quality information exists; no much larger clone differs at one position. Read against the paper, the sample's time point label means: pre-sensitization, week 0. Per the publication, the treatment or condition label means: therapeutic diphenylcyclopropenone sensitization with weekly scalp DPC. At every patch-test visit, the blood draw took place before the patch test was put on. Patients were eligible if aged 18 to 70, diagnosed with alopecia and judged suitable for DPC therapy, and pregnant patients were excluded. Total RNA was extracted from unfractionated whole blood collected in Tempus Blood RNA tubes. The germline V gene provides CDR1 SGHRS and CDR2 YFSETQ. V lost 0 bases and J lost 3 bases; the stretch between them is 6 bases long. The CDR3 sequence holds 13 residues, the cysteine and phenylalanine included. Here the CDR3 DNA is all that survives: 39 bases in frame from base 1.

The rearranged segments are TRBV5-1 and TRBJ2-5, with the identity of the D gene unclear. The input for sequencing was whole blood, taken in connection with sensitization to the hapten diphenylcyclopropenone (DPC). The source is a woman in her 50s with alopecia areata. Some clones in this sample may be carry-over from other donors' samples. CDR3 loop: CASSLGPEETQYF. In nucleotides, the sequence is TGCGCCAGCAGCTTGGGGCCAGAAGAGACCCAGTACTTC.